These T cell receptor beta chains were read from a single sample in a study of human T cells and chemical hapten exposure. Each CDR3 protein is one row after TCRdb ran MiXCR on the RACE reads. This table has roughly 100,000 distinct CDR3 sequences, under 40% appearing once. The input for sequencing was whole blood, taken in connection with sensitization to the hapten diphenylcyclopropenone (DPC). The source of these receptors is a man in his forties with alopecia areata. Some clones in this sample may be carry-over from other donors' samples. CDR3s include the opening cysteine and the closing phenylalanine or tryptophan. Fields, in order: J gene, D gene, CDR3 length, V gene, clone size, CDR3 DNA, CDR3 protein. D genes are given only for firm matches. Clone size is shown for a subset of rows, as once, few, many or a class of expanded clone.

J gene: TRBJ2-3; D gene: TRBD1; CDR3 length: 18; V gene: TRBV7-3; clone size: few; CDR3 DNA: TGTGCCAGCAGCTTAACCGGGGGACAGGGGAGGGCCACAGATACGCAGTATTTT; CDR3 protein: CASSLTGGQGRATDTQYF
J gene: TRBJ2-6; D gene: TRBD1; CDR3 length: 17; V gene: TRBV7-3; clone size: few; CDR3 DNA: TGTGCCAGCAGCACGGGACAGGGGGCTCCTGGGGCCAACGTCCTGACTTTC; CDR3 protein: CASSTGQGAPGANVLTF
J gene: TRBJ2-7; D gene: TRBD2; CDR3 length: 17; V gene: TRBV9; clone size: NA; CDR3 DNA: TGTGCCAGCAGCGACACGCCAGGACTAGCGGGAGTCGAAGAGCAGTACTTC; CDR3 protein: CASSDTPGLAGVEEQYF
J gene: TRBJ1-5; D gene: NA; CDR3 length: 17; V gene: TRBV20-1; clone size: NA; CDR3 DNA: TGCAGTGCTAGAGTCCAAGGAACCCCTTTGAGCAATCAGCCCCAGCATTTT; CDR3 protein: CSARVQGTPLSNQPQHF
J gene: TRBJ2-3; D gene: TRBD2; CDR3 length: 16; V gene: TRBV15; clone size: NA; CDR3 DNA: TGTGCCACCAGCATCGGACTAGCGGGAGTCACAGATACGCAGTATTTT; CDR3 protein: CATSIGLAGVTDTQYF
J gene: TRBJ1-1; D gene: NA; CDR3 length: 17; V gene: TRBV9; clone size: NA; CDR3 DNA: TGTGCCAGCAGCGCAAGAGGTGTGTCGAGGGTGAACACTGAAGCTTTCTTT; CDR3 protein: CASSARGVSRVNTEAFF
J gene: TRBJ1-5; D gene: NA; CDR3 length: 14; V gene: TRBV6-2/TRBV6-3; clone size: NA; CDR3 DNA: TGTGCCAGCAGTTATTTCGGGTCCAATCAGCCCCAGCATTTT; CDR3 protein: CASSYFGSNQPQHF
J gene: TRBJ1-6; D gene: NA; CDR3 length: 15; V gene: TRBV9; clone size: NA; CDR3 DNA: TGTGCTACCCTCCCTGCGATCTCCTATAATTCACCCCTCCACTTT; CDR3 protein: CATLPAISYNSPLHF
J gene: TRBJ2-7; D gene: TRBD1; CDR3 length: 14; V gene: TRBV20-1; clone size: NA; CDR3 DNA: TGCAGTGTCCCTTCCGGGACAGCCACCTACGAGCAGTACTTC; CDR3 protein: CSVPSGTATYEQYF
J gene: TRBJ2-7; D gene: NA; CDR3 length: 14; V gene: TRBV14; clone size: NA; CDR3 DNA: TGTGCCAGCAGCCAAGTCGCCCAAAACTACGAGCAGTACTTC; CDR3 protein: CASSQVAQNYEQYF
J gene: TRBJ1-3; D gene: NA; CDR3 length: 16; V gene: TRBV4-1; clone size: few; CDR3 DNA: TGCGCCAGCAGCCAAGTTCGTGGACCGTCTGGAAACACCATATATTTT; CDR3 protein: CASSQVRGPSGNTIYF
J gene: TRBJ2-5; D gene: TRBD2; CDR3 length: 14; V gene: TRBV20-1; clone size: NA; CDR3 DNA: TGCAGTGCTAGGTTCGGGGGGAACCAAGAGACCCAGTACTTC; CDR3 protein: CSARFGGNQETQYF
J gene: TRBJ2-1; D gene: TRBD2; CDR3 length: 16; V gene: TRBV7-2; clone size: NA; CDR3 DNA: TGTGCCAGCAGAAACGGTGCGGGACTAGCTAGGAATGAGCAGTTCTTC; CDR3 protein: CASRNGAGLARNEQFF
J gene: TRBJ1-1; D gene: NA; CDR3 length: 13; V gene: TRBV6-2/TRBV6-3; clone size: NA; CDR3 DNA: TGTGCCAGCAGTTACGGGCAGAACACTGAAGCTTTCTTT; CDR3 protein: CASSYGQNTEAFF
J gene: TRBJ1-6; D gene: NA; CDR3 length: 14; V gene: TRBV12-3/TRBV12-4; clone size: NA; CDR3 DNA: TGTGCCAGCAGTTTTGGACAGTTAAATTCACCCCTCCACTTT; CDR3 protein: CASSFGQLNSPLHF
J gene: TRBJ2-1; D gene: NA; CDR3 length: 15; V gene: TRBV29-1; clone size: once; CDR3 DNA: TGCAGCCTCGTGCTTTTGGAGGGGGGCTACAATGAGCAGTTCTTC; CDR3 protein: CSLVLLEGGYNEQFF
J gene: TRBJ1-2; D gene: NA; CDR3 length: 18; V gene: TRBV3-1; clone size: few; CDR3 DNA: TGTGCCAGCAGCCAAGTTGTGCCCGGGGGGCAGCTCGCCTATGGCTACACCTTC; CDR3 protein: CASSQVVPGGQLAYGYTF
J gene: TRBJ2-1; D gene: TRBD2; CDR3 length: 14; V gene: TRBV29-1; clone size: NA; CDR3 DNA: TGCAGCGTTGAAGGTCTAGCGGGGAACAATGAGCAGTTCTTC; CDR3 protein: CSVEGLAGNNEQFF
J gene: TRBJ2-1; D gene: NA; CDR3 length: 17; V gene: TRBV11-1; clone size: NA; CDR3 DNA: TGTGCCAGCAGCCTGCTAGCGCGAGGGAGCTCCTACAATGAGCAGTTCTTC; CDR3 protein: CASSLLARGSSYNEQFF
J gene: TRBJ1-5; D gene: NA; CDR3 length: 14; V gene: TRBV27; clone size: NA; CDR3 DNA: TGTGCCAGCAGTCCATGGGGGACCAATCAGCCCCAGCATTTT; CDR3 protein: CASSPWGTNQPQHF
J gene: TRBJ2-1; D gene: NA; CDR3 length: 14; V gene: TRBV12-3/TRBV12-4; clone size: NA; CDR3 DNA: TGTGCCAGCACTACCGGGACTCACTACAATGAGCAGTTCTTC; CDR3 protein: CASTTGTHYNEQFF
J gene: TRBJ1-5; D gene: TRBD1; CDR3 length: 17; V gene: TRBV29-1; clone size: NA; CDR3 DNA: TGCAGCGTTGGATGGGACAGGGTCAAATTGAGCAATCAGCCCCAGCATTTT; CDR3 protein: CSVGWDRVKLSNQPQHF